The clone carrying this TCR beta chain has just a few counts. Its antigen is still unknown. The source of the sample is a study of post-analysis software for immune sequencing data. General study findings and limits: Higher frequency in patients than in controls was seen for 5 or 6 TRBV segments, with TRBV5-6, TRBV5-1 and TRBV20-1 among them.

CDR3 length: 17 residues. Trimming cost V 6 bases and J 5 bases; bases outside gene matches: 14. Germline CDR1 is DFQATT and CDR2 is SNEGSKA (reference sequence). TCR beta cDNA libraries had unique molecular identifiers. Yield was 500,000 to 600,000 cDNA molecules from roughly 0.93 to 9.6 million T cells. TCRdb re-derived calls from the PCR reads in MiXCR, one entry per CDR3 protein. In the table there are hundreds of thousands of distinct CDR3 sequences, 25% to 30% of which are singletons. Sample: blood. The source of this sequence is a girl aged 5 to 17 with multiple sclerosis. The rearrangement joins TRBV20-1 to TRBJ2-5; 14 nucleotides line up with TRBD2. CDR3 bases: TGCAGTGCACCAGGACTAGCGGGAGGTCGATCGGGTGAGACCCAGTACTTC. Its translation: CSAPGLAGGRSGETQYF.